This T cell receptor (beta chain) was identified in a study of siplizumab effects on memory and regulatory T cells. About this clone: Its target is not known.

The assay looked at 80,000 to 100,000 TCR templates in each sample. Sequenced by immunoSEQ multiplex PCR; TCRdb stores in-frame clones only, minus some. This table holds approximately 100,000 clones, 90% to 95% found once. In germline, CDR1 is SGHDT, CDR2 YYEEEE. V lost 1 base and J lost 2, with 13 bases in between. The CDR3 sequence is 15 residues long. Overall study findings and caveats: A major contribution to the alloresponse seemed to be made by naive T cells, which seemed more diverse than memory cells.

The chain has TRBV5-6 and TRBJ2-7; weak D call: TRBD1 (5 bases). This sequence was found in a human donor in good health. Sample: non-Treg CD4+ T cells sorted from blood. As DNA, the CDR3 is TGTGCCAGCAGCTTGTCCCAGGGTGGAGCCTACGAGCAGTACTTC. It encodes CASSLSQGGAYEQYF.